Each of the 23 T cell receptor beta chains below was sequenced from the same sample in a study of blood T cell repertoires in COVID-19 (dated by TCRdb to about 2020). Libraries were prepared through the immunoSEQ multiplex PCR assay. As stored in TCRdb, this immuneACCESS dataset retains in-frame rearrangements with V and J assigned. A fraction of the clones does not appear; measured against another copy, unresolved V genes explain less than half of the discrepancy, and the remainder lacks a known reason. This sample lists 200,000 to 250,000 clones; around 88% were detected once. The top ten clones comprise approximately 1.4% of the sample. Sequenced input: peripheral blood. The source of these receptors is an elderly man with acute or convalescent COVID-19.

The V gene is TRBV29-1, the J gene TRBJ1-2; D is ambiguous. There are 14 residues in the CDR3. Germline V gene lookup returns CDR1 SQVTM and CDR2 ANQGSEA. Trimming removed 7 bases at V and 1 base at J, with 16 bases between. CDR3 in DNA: TGCAGCGCCGGGGAGGGAGACATTAACTATGGCTACACCTTC. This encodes CSAGEGDINYGYTF.

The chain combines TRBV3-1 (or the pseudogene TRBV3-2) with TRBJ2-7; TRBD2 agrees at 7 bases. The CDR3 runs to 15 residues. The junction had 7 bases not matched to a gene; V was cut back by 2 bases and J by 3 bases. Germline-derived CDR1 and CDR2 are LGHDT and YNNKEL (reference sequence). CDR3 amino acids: CASSQMSTGGYEQYF. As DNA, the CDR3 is TGTGCCAGCAGCCAAATGAGTACGGGGGGCTACGAGCAGTACTTC.

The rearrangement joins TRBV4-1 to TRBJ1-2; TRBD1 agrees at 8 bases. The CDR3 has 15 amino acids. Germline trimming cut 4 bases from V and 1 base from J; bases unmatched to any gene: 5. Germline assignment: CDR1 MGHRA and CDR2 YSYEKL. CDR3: CASSPWTGINYGYTF. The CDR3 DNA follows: TGCGCCAGCAGCCCGTGGACAGGGATTAACTATGGCTACACCTTC.

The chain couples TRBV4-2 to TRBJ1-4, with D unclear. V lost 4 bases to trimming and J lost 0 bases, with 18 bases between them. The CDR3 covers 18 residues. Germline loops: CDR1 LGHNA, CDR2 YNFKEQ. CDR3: CASSRQDFTSATNEKLFF. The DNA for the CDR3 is TGTGCCAGCAGCCGCCAGGACTTTACGAGTGCAACTAATGAAAAACTGTTTTTT.

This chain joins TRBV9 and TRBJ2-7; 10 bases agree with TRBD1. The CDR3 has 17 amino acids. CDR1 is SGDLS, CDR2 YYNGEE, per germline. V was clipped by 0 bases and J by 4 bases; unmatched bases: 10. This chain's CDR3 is CASSVGLRGTGAYEQYF. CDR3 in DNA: TGTGCCAGCAGCGTAGGACTACGTGGGACAGGGGCTTACGAGCAGTACTTC.

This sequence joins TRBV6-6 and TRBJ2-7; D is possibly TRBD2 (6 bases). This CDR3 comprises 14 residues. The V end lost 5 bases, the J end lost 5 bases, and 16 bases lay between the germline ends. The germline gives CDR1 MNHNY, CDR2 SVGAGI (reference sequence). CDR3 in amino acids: CASSLPTSSNEQYF. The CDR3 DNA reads TGTGCCAGCAGTCTTCCGACTAGTTCGAACGAGCAGTACTTC.

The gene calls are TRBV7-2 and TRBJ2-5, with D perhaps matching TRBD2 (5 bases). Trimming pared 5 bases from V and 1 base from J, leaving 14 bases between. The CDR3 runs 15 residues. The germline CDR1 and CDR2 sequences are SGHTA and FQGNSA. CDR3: CASSQRSGFQETQYF. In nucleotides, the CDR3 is TGTGCCAGCAGCCAGCGGTCGGGGTTCCAAGAGACCCAGTACTTC.

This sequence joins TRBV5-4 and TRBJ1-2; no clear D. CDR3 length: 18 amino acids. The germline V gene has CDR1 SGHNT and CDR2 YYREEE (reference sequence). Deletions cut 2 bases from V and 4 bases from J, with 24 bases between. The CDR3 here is CASSFRGSVEGSGYGYTF. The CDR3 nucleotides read TGTGCCAGCAGCTTCCGGGGTTCGGTCGAGGGCTCGGGCTATGGCTACACCTTC.

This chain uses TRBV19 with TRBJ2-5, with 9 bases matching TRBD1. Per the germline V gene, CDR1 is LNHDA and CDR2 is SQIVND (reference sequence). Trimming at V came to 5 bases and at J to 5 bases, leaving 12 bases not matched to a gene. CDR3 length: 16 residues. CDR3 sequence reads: CASSLPGQGGGETQYF. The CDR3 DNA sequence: TGTGCCAGTAGTCTGCCGGGACAGGGAGGTGGCGAGACCCAGTACTTC.

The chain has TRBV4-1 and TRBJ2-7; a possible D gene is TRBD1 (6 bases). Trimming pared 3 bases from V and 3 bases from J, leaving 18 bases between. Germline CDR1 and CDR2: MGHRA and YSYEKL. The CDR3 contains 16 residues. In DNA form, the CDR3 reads TGCGCCAGCAGCCAGAACCCCTCAGGGGCAAGCTACGAGCAGTACTTC. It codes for CASSQNPSGASYEQYF.

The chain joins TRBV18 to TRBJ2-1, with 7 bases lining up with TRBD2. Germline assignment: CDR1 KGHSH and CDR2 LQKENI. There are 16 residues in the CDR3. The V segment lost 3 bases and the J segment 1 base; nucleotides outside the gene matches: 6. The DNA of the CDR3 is TGTGCCAGCTCACCCTTCTCGGGAGGATCCTACAATGAGCAGTTCTTC. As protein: CASSPFSGGSYNEQFF.

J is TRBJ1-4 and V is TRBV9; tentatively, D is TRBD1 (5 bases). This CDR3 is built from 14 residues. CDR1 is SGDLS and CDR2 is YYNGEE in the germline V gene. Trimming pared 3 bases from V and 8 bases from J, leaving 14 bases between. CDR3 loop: CASSETDRREKLFF. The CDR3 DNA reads TGTGCCAGCAGCGAAACCGACAGAAGAGAAAAACTGTTTTTT.

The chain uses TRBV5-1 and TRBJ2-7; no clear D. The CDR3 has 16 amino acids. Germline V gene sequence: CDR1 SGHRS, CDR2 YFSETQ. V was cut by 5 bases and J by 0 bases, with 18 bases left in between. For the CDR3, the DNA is TGCGCCAGCAGTCAGCTTGTTGCGGATCCCTCCTACGAGCAGTACTTC. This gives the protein CASSQLVADPSYEQYF.

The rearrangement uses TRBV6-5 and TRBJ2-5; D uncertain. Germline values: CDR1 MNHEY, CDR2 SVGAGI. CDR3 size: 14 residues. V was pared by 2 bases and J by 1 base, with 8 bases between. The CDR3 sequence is CASSYGPSQETQYF. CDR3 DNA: TGTGCCAGCAGTTACGGGCCGAGCCAAGAGACCCAGTACTTC.

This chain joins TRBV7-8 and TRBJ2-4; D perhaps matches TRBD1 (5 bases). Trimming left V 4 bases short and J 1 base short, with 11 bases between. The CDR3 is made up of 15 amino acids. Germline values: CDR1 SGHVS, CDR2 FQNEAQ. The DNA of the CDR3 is TGTGCCAGCAGCTCCCTCCAGGGCGCCAAAAACATTCAGTACTTC. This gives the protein CASSSLQGAKNIQYF.

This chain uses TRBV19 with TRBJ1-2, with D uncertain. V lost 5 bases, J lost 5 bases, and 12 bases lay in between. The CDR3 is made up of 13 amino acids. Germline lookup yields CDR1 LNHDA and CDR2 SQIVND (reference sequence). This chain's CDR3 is CASSPDGEYGYTF. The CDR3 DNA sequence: TGTGCCAGTAGTCCTGACGGGGAGTATGGCTACACCTTC. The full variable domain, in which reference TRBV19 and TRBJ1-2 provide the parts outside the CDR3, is DGGITQSPKYLFRKEGQNVTLSCEQNLNHDAMYWYRQDPGQGLRLIYYSQIVNDFQKGDIAEGYSVSREKKESFPLTVTSAQKNPTAFYLCASSPDGEYGYTFGSGTRLTVV.

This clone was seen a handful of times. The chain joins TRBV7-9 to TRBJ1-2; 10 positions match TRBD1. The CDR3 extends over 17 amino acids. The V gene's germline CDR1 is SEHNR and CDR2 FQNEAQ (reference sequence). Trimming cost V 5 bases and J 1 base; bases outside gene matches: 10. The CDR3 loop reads CASSPMDRGSGNYGYTF. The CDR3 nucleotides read TGTGCCAGCAGCCCGATGGACAGGGGGTCTGGTAACTATGGCTACACCTTC.

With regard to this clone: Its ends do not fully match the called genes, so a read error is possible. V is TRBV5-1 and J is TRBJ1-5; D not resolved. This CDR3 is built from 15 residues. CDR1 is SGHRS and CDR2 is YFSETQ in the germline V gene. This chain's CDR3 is CASRLGTDSNQPQHF. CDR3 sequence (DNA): TGCGCCAGCAGATTGGGTACAGACAGCAATCAGCCCCAGCATTTT.

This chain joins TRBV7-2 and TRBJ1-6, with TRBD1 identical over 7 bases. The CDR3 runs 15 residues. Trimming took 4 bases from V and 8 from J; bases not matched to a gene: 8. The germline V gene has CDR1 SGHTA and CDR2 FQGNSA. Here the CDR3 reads CASSSQDRADSPLHF. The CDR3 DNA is TGTGCCAGCAGCTCCCAAGACAGGGCTGATTCACCCCTCCACTTT.

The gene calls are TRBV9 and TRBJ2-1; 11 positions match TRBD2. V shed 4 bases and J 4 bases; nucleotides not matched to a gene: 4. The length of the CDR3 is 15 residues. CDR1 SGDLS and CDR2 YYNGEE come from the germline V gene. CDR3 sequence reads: CASSPRLAGYNEQFF. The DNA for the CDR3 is TGTGCCAGCAGCCCGAGACTAGCGGGGTACAATGAGCAGTTCTTC.

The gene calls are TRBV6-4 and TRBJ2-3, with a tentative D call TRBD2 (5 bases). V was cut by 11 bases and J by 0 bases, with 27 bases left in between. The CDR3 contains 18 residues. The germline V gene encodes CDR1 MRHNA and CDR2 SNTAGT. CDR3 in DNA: TGTGCCCTTACCCAAGACACCCCATCCTCGGGGAGCACAGATACGCAGTATTTT. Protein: CALTQDTPSSGSTDTQYF.

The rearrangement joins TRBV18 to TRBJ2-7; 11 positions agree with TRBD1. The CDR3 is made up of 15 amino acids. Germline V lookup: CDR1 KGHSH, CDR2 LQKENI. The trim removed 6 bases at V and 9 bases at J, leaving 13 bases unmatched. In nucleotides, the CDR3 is TGTGCCAGCTCCGAAGGACAGGGGGCCTCGGAGGGGCAGTACTTC. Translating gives CASSEGQGASEGQYF.

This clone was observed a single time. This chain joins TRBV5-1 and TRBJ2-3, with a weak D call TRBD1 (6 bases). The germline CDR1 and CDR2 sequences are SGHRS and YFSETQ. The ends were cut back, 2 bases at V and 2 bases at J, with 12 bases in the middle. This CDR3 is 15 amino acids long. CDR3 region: CASSLVQGPTDTQYF. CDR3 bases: TGCGCCAGCAGCTTAGTGCAGGGGCCCACAGATACGCAGTATTTT.